These T cell receptor beta chains were read from a single sample in a study of blood T cell repertoires in COVID-19. Sequencing was performed with immunoSEQ multiplex PCR; in TCRdb, only in-frame clones are kept and a portion is missing. The sample shows 250,000 or so clones, about nine tenths of them seen only once. The sequencing input was PBMCs or T cells enriched from blood (not recorded which). The receptors derive from a woman in her thirties or forties with acute COVID-19. Both conserved end residues are part of each CDR3. A D gene is named only where the DNA matches it firmly. Rows give clone size only sometimes, using once, few, many, or a class for an expanded clone.

clone size: NA
D gene: TRBD1
J gene: TRBJ1-5
V gene: TRBV30
CDR3 DNA: TGTGCCTGGGGACAGGGCTACAATCAGCCCCAGCATTTT
CDR3 protein: CAWGQGYNQPQHF

clone size: once
D gene: TRBD1
J gene: TRBJ2-7
V gene: TRBV5-1
CDR3 DNA: TGCGCCAGCAGCTTGGGAGTGACAGGGAGCCACGAGCAGTACTTC
CDR3 protein: CASSLGVTGSHEQYF

clone size: NA
D gene: TRBD1
J gene: TRBJ1-2
V gene: TRBV24-1
CDR3 DNA: TGTGCCACCAGTGATTCCCGACGGGGACAGGGTGATGGCTACACCTTC
CDR3 protein: CATSDSRRGQGDGYTF

clone size: NA
D gene: NA
J gene: TRBJ2-5
V gene: TRBV7-6
CDR3 DNA: TGTGCCAGCAGCTTAGGGGCAGGGGCCGGGGAGACCCAGTACTTC
CDR3 protein: CASSLGAGAGETQYF

clone size: NA
D gene: NA
J gene: TRBJ1-1
V gene: TRBV7-9
CDR3 DNA: TGTGCCAGCAGCCGACAGCCGCTGAACACTGAAGCTTTCTTT
CDR3 protein: CASSRQPLNTEAFF

clone size: once
D gene: TRBD2
J gene: TRBJ2-1
V gene: TRBV9
CDR3 DNA: TGTGCCAGCAGCGCTCGACAAGGACTAGCGGGAGGCAGCTCCTACAATGAGCAGTTCTTC
CDR3 protein: CASSARQGLAGGSSYNEQFF

clone size: once
D gene: TRBD2
J gene: TRBJ2-5
V gene: TRBV7-9
CDR3 DNA: TGTGCCAGCAGCTATAGCGGGAGGGGGGAGACCCAGTACTTC
CDR3 protein: CASSYSGRGETQYF

clone size: NA
D gene: NA
J gene: TRBJ2-7
V gene: TRBV6-5
CDR3 DNA: TGTGCCAGCAGTTCCCTTTTGGGGCCCTCCTACGAGCAGTACTTC
CDR3 protein: CASSSLLGPSYEQYF

clone size: NA
D gene: NA
J gene: TRBJ2-1
V gene: TRBV19
CDR3 DNA: TGTGCCAGTAGTGTCCCTTCCTACAATGAGCAGTTCTTC
CDR3 protein: CASSVPSYNEQFF

clone size: NA
D gene: TRBD2
J gene: TRBJ2-7
V gene: TRBV2
CDR3 DNA: TGTGCCAGCTATGCCGGGAGGCGCCCATCTTCCTACGAGCAGTACTTC
CDR3 protein: CASYAGRRPSSYEQYF

clone size: few
D gene: NA
J gene: TRBJ1-6
V gene: TRBV7-2
CDR3 DNA: TGTGCCAGCAGCTTAGTCGCGGGGTTCGGTTTGAATTCACCCCTCCACTTT
CDR3 protein: CASSLVAGFGLNSPLHF

clone size: NA
D gene: NA
J gene: TRBJ1-5
V gene: TRBV6-5
CDR3 DNA: TGTGCCAGCAGCTCTGTACAGGGCAATCAGCCCCAGCATTTT
CDR3 protein: CASSSVQGNQPQHF

clone size: NA
D gene: NA
J gene: TRBJ2-2
V gene: TRBV24-1
CDR3 DNA: TGTGCCACCAGTGACTCCCGGGGACAACACAACACCGGGGAGCTGTTTTTT
CDR3 protein: CATSDSRGQHNTGELFF

clone size: NA
D gene: TRBD1
J gene: TRBJ2-4
V gene: TRBV5-1
CDR3 DNA: TGCGCCAGCAGCTTGGGTGGGACAGGCAAAAACATTCAGTACTTC
CDR3 protein: CASSLGGTGKNIQYF

clone size: NA
D gene: TRBD1
J gene: TRBJ2-5
V gene: TRBV6-2/TRBV6-3
CDR3 DNA: TGTGCCAGCAGTCAGGACAGGGGAGTACAGACCCAGTACTTC
CDR3 protein: CASSQDRGVQTQYF

clone size: once
D gene: NA
J gene: TRBJ2-1
V gene: TRBV5-1
CDR3 DNA: TGCGCCAGCAGCTTGGAGTCAACCATGACACATGAGCAGTTCTTC
CDR3 protein: CASSLESTMTHEQFF

clone size: NA
D gene: NA
J gene: TRBJ2-1
V gene: TRBV7-9
CDR3 DNA: TGTGCCAGCAGCTTAGCGCAACGCGGTGGCAATGAGCAGTTCTTC
CDR3 protein: CASSLAQRGGNEQFF

clone size: NA
D gene: NA
J gene: TRBJ1-5
V gene: TRBV27
CDR3 DNA: TGTGCCAGCAGTAATGTGGGGCTGGATAGCAATCAGCCCCAGCATTTT
CDR3 protein: CASSNVGLDSNQPQHF

clone size: NA
D gene: NA
J gene: TRBJ1-2
V gene: TRBV5-1
CDR3 DNA: TGCGCCAGCAGCTTGGTTCCCGACAGGAGTACTAACTATGGCTACACCTTC
CDR3 protein: CASSLVPDRSTNYGYTF

clone size: NA
D gene: TRBD1
J gene: TRBJ1-6
V gene: TRBV2
CDR3 DNA: TGTGCCAGCCACAGGGGAAATTCACCCCTCCACTTT
CDR3 protein: CASHRGNSPLHF

clone size: NA
D gene: NA
J gene: TRBJ2-1
V gene: TRBV19
CDR3 DNA: TGTGCCAGTAGGCGGGACTCCTTAGGGTACAATGAGCAGTTCTTC
CDR3 protein: CASRRDSLGYNEQFF

clone size: NA
D gene: NA
J gene: TRBJ1-2
V gene: TRBV7-9
CDR3 DNA: TGTGCCAGCAGCATGTCGGATGGCTACACCTTC
CDR3 protein: CASSMSDGYTF

clone size: NA
D gene: NA
J gene: TRBJ2-1
V gene: TRBV12-3/TRBV12-4
CDR3 DNA: TGTGCCAGCAGCCGAGCGGGTCTGCAGTTCTTC
CDR3 protein: CASSRAGLQFF

clone size: NA
D gene: NA
J gene: TRBJ2-1
V gene: TRBV7-2
CDR3 DNA: TGTGCCAGCAGCTTAGGGACTGGGGATGAGCAGTTCTTC
CDR3 protein: CASSLGTGDEQFF

clone size: NA
D gene: TRBD1
J gene: TRBJ1-2
V gene: TRBV6-5
CDR3 DNA: TGTGCCAGCAGTACCCCGGGACAGGGGGACTATGGCTACACCTTC
CDR3 protein: CASSTPGQGDYGYTF